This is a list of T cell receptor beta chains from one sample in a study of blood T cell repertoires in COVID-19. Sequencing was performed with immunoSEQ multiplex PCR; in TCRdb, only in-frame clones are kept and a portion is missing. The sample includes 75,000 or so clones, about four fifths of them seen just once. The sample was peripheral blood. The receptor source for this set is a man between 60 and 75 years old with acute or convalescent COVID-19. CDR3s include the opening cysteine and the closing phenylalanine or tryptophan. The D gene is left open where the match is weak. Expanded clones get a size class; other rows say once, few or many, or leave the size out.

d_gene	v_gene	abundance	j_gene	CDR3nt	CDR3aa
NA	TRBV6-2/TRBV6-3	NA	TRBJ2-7	TGTGCCAGCAGTACCCCGATTCGCGGGGCCCCCCACGAGCAGTACTTC	CASSTPIRGAPHEQYF
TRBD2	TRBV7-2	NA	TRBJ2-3	TGTGCCAGCAGCTTAGACCTAGCGGTGAGAGGTACGCAGTATTTT	CASSLDLAVRGTQYF
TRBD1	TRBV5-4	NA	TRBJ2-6	TGTGCCAGCAGCCGGACAGGGAACGGGGCCAACGTCCTGACTTTC	CASSRTGNGANVLTF
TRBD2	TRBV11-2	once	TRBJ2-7	TGTGCCAGCAGCGACCCGGGACTAGCGGGGCCCTACGAGCAGTACTTC	CASSDPGLAGPYEQYF
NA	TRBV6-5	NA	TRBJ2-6	TGTGCCAGCAGTTACTCGGCCGAATCTGGGGCCAACGTCCTGACTTTC	CASSYSAESGANVLTF
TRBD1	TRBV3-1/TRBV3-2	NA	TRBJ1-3	TGTGCCAGCAGCCAAAGGACAGGGGGCAGTGGAAACACCATATATTTT	CASSQRTGGSGNTIYF
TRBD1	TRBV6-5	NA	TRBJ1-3	TGTGCCAGCAGCCCGACAGGGACTGGAAACACCATATATTTT	CASSPTGTGNTIYF
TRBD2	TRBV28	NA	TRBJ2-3	TGTGCCAGCAGTTCTAGCGGGTCTGGCACAGATACGCAGTATTTT	CASSSSGSGTDTQYF
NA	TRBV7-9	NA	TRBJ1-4	TGTGCCAGCAGCTTAAGGAGTTCGCTCAATGAAAAACTGTTTTTT	CASSLRSSLNEKLFF
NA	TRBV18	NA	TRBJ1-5	TGTGCCAGCTCGGAAGAGGTGCATCAGCCCCAGCATTTT	CASSEEVHQPQHF
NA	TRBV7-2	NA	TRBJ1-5	TGTGCCAGCAGCTTAGATGGGCATTTCAATCAGCCCCAGCATTTT	CASSLDGHFNQPQHF
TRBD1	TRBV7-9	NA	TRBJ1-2	TGTGCCAGCAGCGCACAGGGGATTGATGGCTACACCTTC	CASSAQGIDGYTF
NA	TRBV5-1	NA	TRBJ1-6	TGCGCCAGCAGCGAGAGGGTGGATTCACCCCTCCACTTT	CASSERVDSPLHF
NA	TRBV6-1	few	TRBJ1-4	TGTGCCAGCAGTGAAGGGCGGACAGCAGCAACTAATGAAAAACTGTTTTTT	CASSEGRTAATNEKLFF
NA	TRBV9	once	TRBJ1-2	TGTGCCAGCAGCGATCGACAGTATGGCTACACCTTC	CASSDRQYGYTF
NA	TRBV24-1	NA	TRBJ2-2	TGTGCCACCAGGGTTGAGAGCGGGGAGCTGTTTTTT	CATRVESGELFF
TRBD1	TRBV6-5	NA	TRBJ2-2	TGTGCCAGCGGGTGGACAGGGGATCCCGGGGAGCTGTTTTTT	CASGWTGDPGELFF
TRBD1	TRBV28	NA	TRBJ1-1	TGTGCCAGCAGTTTGGGGACAGGGGGGAACACTGAAGCTTTCTTT	CASSLGTGGNTEAFF
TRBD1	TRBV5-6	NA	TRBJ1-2	TGTGCCAGCAGCTCCGGGACAGGGGGATATGGCTACACCTTC	CASSSGTGGYGYTF
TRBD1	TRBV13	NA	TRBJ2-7	TGTGCCAGCAGCTTCTATCCACAGGGGCTAGACTACGAGCAGTACTTC	CASSFYPQGLDYEQYF
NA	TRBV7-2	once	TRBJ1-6	TGTGCCAGCAGTAGCACAGGCTCCCTCTTCAGCTCCTATAATTCACCCCTCCACTTT	CASSSTGSLFSSYNSPLHF
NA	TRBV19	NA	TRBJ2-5	TGTGCCAGTAGTACGGCAGGGCGAAAGACCCAGTACTTC	CASSTAGRKTQYF
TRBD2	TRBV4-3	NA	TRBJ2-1	TGCGCCAGCAGCCAAGATCTAACTAGCGGGAGCCTCAAGCAGTTCTTC	CASSQDLTSGSLKQFF
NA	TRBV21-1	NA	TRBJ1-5	TGTGCCAGCAGCATGTGCTCCGGGACAGGAAGCGGGAATAGCAATCAGCCCCAGCATTTT	CASSMCSGTGSGNSNQPQHF
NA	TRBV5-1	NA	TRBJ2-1	TGCGCCAGCAGCTTGGCGGGCGGGTTCAATGAGCAGTTCTTC	CASSLAGGFNEQFF
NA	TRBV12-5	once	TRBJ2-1	TGTGCTAGTGGTCCTAACAATGAGCAGTTCTTC	CASGPNNEQFF
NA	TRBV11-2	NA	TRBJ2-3	TGTGCCAGCAGCTCAGATTCCAGAGATACGCAGTATTTT	CASSSDSRDTQYF
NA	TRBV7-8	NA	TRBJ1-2	TGTGCCAGCGCAATAGGATTAGACAGCTACACCTTC	CASAIGLDSYTF
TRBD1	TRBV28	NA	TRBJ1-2	TGTGCCAGCAGTAAGGGACAGGGTTACTATGGCTACACCTTC	CASSKGQGYYGYTF
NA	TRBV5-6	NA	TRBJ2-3	TGTGCCAGCAGCCCGCTCTCAGTCCGTGATACGCAGTATTTT	CASSPLSVRDTQYF
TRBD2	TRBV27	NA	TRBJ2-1	TGTGCCAGCAGCACCGGGACTAGCGGGAGACGGGAGCAGTTCTTC	CASSTGTSGRREQFF
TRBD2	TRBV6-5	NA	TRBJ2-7	TGTGCCAGCAGTTACTCCGTAGCGGGGGATACCTACGAGCAGTACTTC	CASSYSVAGDTYEQYF
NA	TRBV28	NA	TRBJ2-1	TGTGCCAGCAGTTTCCGGGACAATGAGCAGTTCTTC	CASSFRDNEQFF
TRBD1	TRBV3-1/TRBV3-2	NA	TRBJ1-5	TGTGCCAGCAGCCATGGGGACAGGGGTACCCAGCCCCAGCATTTT	CASSHGDRGTQPQHF
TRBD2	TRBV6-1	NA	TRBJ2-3	TGTGCCAGCAGTGAAAGGTTGTTAGCGGGGGGGCTCATAGATACGCAGTATTTT	CASSERLLAGGLIDTQYF
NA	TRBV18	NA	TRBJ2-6	TGTGCCAGCTCGTCAGACATGCCCGGGGCCAACGTCCTGACTTTC	CASSSDMPGANVLTF
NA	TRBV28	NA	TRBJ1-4	TGTGCCAGCAGTTTAGCAGGGAGGCATGAAAAACTGTTTTTT	CASSLAGRHEKLFF
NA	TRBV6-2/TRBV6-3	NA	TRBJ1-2	TGTGCCAGCAGTTACACGGCAGGCTATGGCTACACCTTC	CASSYTAGYGYTF
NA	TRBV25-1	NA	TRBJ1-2	TGTGCCAGCAGTGATGCGGGGGGCCGGAGTGGCTACACCTTC	CASSDAGGRSGYTF
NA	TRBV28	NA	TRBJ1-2	TGTGCCAGCAGTTTACCTCTTCTTGGGCCAGGCTACACCTTC	CASSLPLLGPGYTF
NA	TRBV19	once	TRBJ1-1	TGTGCCAGTAGTGACTATACAGGGCGCACTGAAGCTTTCTTT	CASSDYTGRTEAFF
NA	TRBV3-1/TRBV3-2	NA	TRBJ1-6	TGTGCCAGCAGCCACCAGGGGCACTCCTATAATTCACCCCTCCACTTT	CASSHQGHSYNSPLHF
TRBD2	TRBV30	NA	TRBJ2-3	TGTGCCTGGAGTGTCCGGGGAGGGTCAGATACGCAGTATTTT	CAWSVRGGSDTQYF
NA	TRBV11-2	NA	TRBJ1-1	TGTGCCAGCAGCAGGGGATACGCCGAAGCTTTCTTT	CASSRGYAEAFF
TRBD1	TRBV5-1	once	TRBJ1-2	TGCGCCAGCAGCTCGACAACGACCGGGACAGGGGGTAATGGCTACACCTTC	CASSSTTTGTGGNGYTF
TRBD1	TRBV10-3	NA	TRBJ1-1	TGTGCCATCATAGAGGAACAGGGGGCGGGTAACACTGAAGCTTTCTTT	CAIIEEQGAGNTEAFF
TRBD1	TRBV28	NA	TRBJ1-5	TGTGCCAGCAGCACGGGACAGGGCGCTCAGCCCCAGCATTTT	CASSTGQGAQPQHF
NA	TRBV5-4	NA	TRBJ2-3	TGTGCCAGCAGCTTGGGGGGACTTGTAGATACGCAGTATTTT	CASSLGGLVDTQYF
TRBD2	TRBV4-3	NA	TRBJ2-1	TGCGCCAGCAGCCAGTTGGGGAGGGCCAATGAGCAGTTCTTC	CASSQLGRANEQFF
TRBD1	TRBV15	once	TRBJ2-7	TGTGCCACCAGCAGAGCGGGACAGGGATACGAGCAGTACTTC	CATSRAGQGYEQYF